The 26 T cell receptor beta chains below come from one sample, sequenced in a study of CD8+CD57+ T cells in acquired aplastic anemia. The study profiled TCR beta VDJ and CDR3 using genomic DNA as template. Each CDR3 protein gets one entry after TCRdb re-called the reads with MiXCR. The sample has some 150,000 distinct CDR3 sequences, roughly two fifths seen once. Sequencing input: sorted CD4+, CD8+, or CD8+CD57+ T cells (not recorded which) from PBMCs. These TCRs come from a human donor in good health, serving as a control.

Only a few counts were recorded for this clonotype. V and J are TRBV3-1 and TRBJ2-7, with D perhaps given as TRBD1 or TRBD2 (5 bases each). The CDR3 has 18 amino acids. CDR1 LGHDT and CDR2 YNNKEL come from the germline V gene (reference sequence). Trimming stripped 0 bases from V and 4 bases from J, with 22 bases between. CDR3 protein: CASSQEGATLWGAYEQYF. The DNA of the CDR3 is TGTGCCAGCAGCCAAGAAGGGGCCACTTTATGGGGAGCTTACGAGCAGTACTTC.

The chain joins TRBV20-1 to TRBJ1-2; unclear D gene. Germline assignment: CDR1 DFQATT and CDR2 SNEGSKA (reference sequence). Trimming cost V 1 base and J 6 bases, with 12 bases left between them. The CDR3 is 13 residues long. The CDR3 region has the DNA TGCAGTGCTAGAGGAGGGTCAAGGGATGGCTACACCTTC. Translation gives CSARGGSRDGYTF.

This clonotype was detected a few times. The V and J genes are TRBV30 and TRBJ1-4; D is undetermined. The CDR3 has 11 amino acids. The V end lost 5 bases, the J end lost 8 bases, and 9 bases lay between the germline ends. CDR1 is GTSNPN, CDR2 SVGIG, per germline (reference sequence). The CDR3 sequence is CAWGDWEKLFF. As DNA, the CDR3 is TGTGCCTGGGGAGACTGGGAAAAACTGTTTTTT. Full variable domain (rest looked up from reference TRBV30 and TRBJ1-4): SQTIHQWPATLVQPVGSPLSLECTVEGTSNPNLYWYRQAAGRGLQLLFYSVGIGQISSEVPQNLSASRPQDRQFILSSKKLLLSDSGFYLCAWGDWEKLFFGSGTQLSVL.

The CDR3 reads CASSFGGTNIQYF. CDR3 sequence (DNA): TGTGCCAGCAGTTTTGGGGGGACGAACATTCAGTACTTC. The V call is TRBV12-3 or TRBV12-4, the J call TRBJ2-4; tentative D call: TRBD2 (6 bases). V shed 3 bases and J shed 7 bases, with 10 bases lying between them. CDR3 length equals 13 residues.

Note on this clonotype: The conserved phenylalanine or tryptophan is not found at the CDR3 terminus, so this likely reflects a read error. V usage is TRBV24-1 and J usage is TRBJ2-3; tentatively, D is TRBD2 (7 bases). V dropped 10 bases and J dropped 8 bases, with 18 bases sitting between them. The CDR3 runs 13 residues. Germline V CDR1 and CDR2: KGHDR, SFDVKD. The CDR3 coding sequence is TGTGCCACAAGAGTAGGGGGGGTAGGTACGCAGTATCTT. Its protein product is CATRVGGVGTQYL.

This clonotype came up many times. The chain employs TRBV27 and TRBJ2-7, with TRBD2 matching over 10 bases. Germline V gene lookup returns CDR1 MNHEY and CDR2 SMNVEV (reference sequence). With V trimmed by 2 bases and J by 4 bases, 8 bases remained unmatched. The CDR3 extends over 16 amino acids. CDR3 loop: CASSLTPLAGTYEQYF. For the CDR3, the DNA is TGTGCCAGCAGTTTAACCCCACTAGCGGGGACATACGAGCAGTACTTC.

This clonotype was recorded a few times. The chain couples TRBV3-1 to TRBJ1-3; no reliable D call. In germline, CDR1 is LGHDT, CDR2 YNNKEL (reference sequence). The CDR3 covers 16 residues. V dropped 1 base and J dropped 0 bases, with 10 bases sitting between them. CDR3 DNA: TGTGCCAGCAGCCAAGTAGGTATCGTCTCTGGAAACACCATATATTTT. Protein product: CASSQVGIVSGNTIYF.

This clonotype was seen repeatedly, ten times or more. The rearrangement joins TRBV12-3 or TRBV12-4 to TRBJ1-1; possibly TRBD1 for D (5 bases). This CDR3 region has 14 residues. V lost 1 base to trimming and J lost 4 bases, with 10 bases between them. CDR3 loop: CASSLGVRVTEAFF. In DNA form, the CDR3 reads TGTGCCAGCAGTTTAGGTGTCAGGGTCACTGAAGCTTTCTTT.

The chain combines TRBV5-4 with TRBJ2-4; D gene ambiguous. This CDR3 has 15 amino acids. Trimming took 6 bases from V and 0 from J, leaving 13 bases between them. Germline CDR1 reads SGHNT; CDR2 reads YYREEE (reference sequence). CDR3 protein: CASISGLLAKNIQYF. For the CDR3, the DNA is TGTGCCAGCATCTCGGGTCTACTAGCCAAAAACATTCAGTACTTC. Supplemented by reference TRBV5-4 and TRBJ2-4, the full variable domain reads ETGVTQSPTHLIKTRGQQVTLRCSSQSGHNTVSWYQQALGQGPQFIFQYYREEENGRGNFPPRFSGLQFPNYSSELNVNALELDDSALYLCASISGLLAKNIQYFGAGTRLSVL.

As for this clonotype: Lacking the conserved final phenylalanine or tryptophan, this CDR3 likely reflects a read error. V and J are TRBV15 and TRBJ1-2; the D gene is possibly TRBD1 (6 bases). Per the germline V gene, CDR1 is LNHNV and CDR2 is YYDKDF (reference sequence). V lost 1 base, J lost 6 bases, and 12 bases lay in between. The CDR3 runs 14 residues. The CDR3 sequence is CATSRGDRQDGYTL. In DNA form, the CDR3 reads TGTGCCACCAGCAGAGGAGACAGGCAGGATGGCTACACCCTC.

This clonotype was recorded many times. The chain uses TRBV10-2 and TRBJ2-1, with 10 bases lining up with TRBD1. The trim removed 7 bases at V and 5 bases at J, leaving 8 bases unmatched. CDR1 is WSHSY and CDR2 is SAAADI in the germline V gene. CDR3 length equals 15 residues. CDR3 sequence: CASNLGQGVHNEQFF. The CDR3, as DNA: TGCGCCAGCAACCTCGGACAGGGGGTCCACAATGAGCAGTTCTTC.

Worth noting for this clonotype: Being one base from a much bigger clone, this may be a read error. This chain uses TRBV9 with TRBJ1-1, with TRBD1 as a possible D gene (6 bases). Germline CDR1 and CDR2: SGDLS and YYNGEE. The CDR3 consists of 17 residues. CDR3 coding DNA: TGTGCCAGCAGCGTAGGTTTCGGGGGGGCGCTGGACACTGGAGCTTTCTTT. Amino acids: CASSVGFGGALDTGAFF. Drawing the rest from reference TRBV9 and TRBJ1-1, the complete variable domain is DSGVTQTPKHLITATGQRVTLRCSPRSGDLSVYWYQQSLDQGLQFLIQYYNGEERAKGNILERFSAQQFPDLHSELNLSSLELGDSALYFCASSVGFGGALDTGAFFGQGTRLTVV.

This clonotype was picked up a small number of times. V is TRBV2 and J is TRBJ2-7; D perhaps matches TRBD1 (5 bases). The V and J ends lost 3 bases and 3 bases respectively, with 9 bases between them. Per germline, CDR1 SNHLY and CDR2 FYNNEI. CDR3 length: 13 amino acids. CDR3: CASSDGQGYEQYF. In DNA, the CDR3 is TGTGCCAGCAGTGATGGGCAGGGCTACGAGCAGTACTTC.

This clonotype was seen only a few times. The chain carries TRBV10-3 and TRBJ2-7; 10 positions agree with TRBD1. Looked up from germline, CDR1 is ENHRY and CDR2 is SYGVKD. The CDR3 covers 13 residues. The V and J ends lost 3 bases and 6 bases, in that order; junction bases with no gene match: 2. DNA for the CDR3: TGTGCCATCAGTGACGGACAGGGGGGCGAGCAGTACTTC. Protein product: CAISDGQGGEQYF.

The V gene is TRBV28, the J gene TRBJ1-6, with D possibly TRBD1 on 6 matching bases. This CDR3 has 16 amino acids. Trimming removed 3 bases at V and 7 bases at J, with 16 bases between. Germline assignment: CDR1 MDHEN and CDR2 SYDVKM. The CDR3 DNA follows: TGTGCCAGCAGTTTTTATAGGGGACAAGGAAATTCACCCCTCCACTTT. Translating gives CASSFYRGQGNSPLHF.

Concerning this clonotype itself: Just one base apart from a much larger clone, this may be a read error. This sequence joins TRBV11-2 and TRBJ2-5; 8 nucleotides match TRBD2. Germline CDR1 and CDR2: SGHAT and FQNNGV. Losses at the gene ends were 8 bases for V and 5 bases for J; bases not matched to a gene: 13. CDR3 length: 15 amino acids. CDR3 DNA: TGTGCCAGCGGCGCGGGGGGACGGCCTAGCGAGACCCAGTACTTC. Translating gives CASGAGGRPSETQYF.

The gene calls are TRBV24-1 and TRBJ2-1, with TRBD2 identical over 8 bases. CDR3 length: 12 amino acids. Germline V gives CDR1 KGHDR, CDR2 SFDVKD. J was trimmed by 5 bases and V by 12 bases; bases with no gene match: 5. The CDR3 sequence: CAGLADHNEQFF. DNA for the CDR3: TGTGCCGGACTAGCCGATCACAATGAGCAGTTCTTC.

This clonotype was picked up many times. This chain uses TRBV19 with TRBJ2-5; 14 nucleotides agree with TRBD2. The CDR3 length is 20 residues. Unmatched junction bases numbered 14, after V lost 4 bases and J lost 1 base. CDR1 is LNHDA and CDR2 is SQIVND in the germline V gene (reference sequence). CDR3 protein: CASSTRAGTSGGPTQETQYF. The CDR3 DNA follows: TGTGCCAGTAGTACCCGTGCCGGGACTAGCGGGGGACCAACCCAAGAGACCCAGTACTTC.

This clonotype has ten or more counts. The genes are TRBV3-1 and TRBJ1-4; D is perhaps TRBD1 (5 bases). Germline V gene data show CDR1 as LGHDT and CDR2 as YNNKEL (reference sequence). V was clipped by 4 bases and J by 13 bases, with 16 bases between them. The CDR3 totals 13 residues. The chain's CDR3 is CASSPRGGRGLFF. Written as DNA, the CDR3 is TGTGCCAGCAGCCCCCGGGGGGGACGTGGACTGTTTTTT. The entire variable domain, with the rest obtained from reference TRBV3-1 and TRBJ1-4, is as follows: DTAVSQTPKYLVTQMGNDKSIKCEQNLGHDTMYWYKQDSKKFLKIMFSYNNKELIINETVPNRFSPKSPDKAHLNLHINSLELGDSAVYFCASSPRGGRGLFFGSGTQLSVL.

The chain couples TRBV10-1 to TRBJ2-7; D unclear. The germline V gene has CDR1 WNHNN and CDR2 SYGVQD (reference sequence). The CDR3 runs to 11 residues. Trimming removed 4 bases at V and 3 bases at J, with 4 bases between. CDR3 sequence reads: CASSGHYEQYF. The CDR3 DNA reads as TGCGCCAGCAGTGGACACTACGAGCAGTACTTC.

The sample holds many counts of this clonotype. This sequence joins TRBV19 and TRBJ1-5; D unclear. The germline CDR1 and CDR2 sequences are LNHDA and SQIVND (reference sequence). V was clipped by 5 bases and J by 7 bases, with 12 bases between them. This CDR3 spans 13 amino acids. DNA of the CDR3: TGTGCCAGTAGTCCAGATATCCGACAGCCCCAGCATTTT. It codes for CASSPDIRQPQHF. The full variable domain, with the rest looked up from reference TRBV19 and TRBJ1-5, is DGGITQSPKYLFRKEGQNVTLSCEQNLNHDAMYWYRQDPGQGLRLIYYSQIVNDFQKGDIAEGYSVSREKKESFPLTVTSAQKNPTAFYLCASSPDIRQPQHFGDGTRLSIL.

Details on this clonotype: One base away lies a much larger clone, so this may be a sequencing read error. This CDR3 reads CASSQDLETELAGELFF. The CDR3 DNA follows: TGCGCCAGCAGCCAAGATCTGGAGACAGAGCTCGCCGGGGAGCTGTTTTTT. The chain is built from TRBV4-1 and TRBJ2-2; TRBD1 is a possible D gene (5 bases). The CDR3 is made up of 17 amino acids. Germline CDR1 and CDR2: MGHRA and YSYEKL. With 0 bases removed from V and 6 bases from J, the gap between germline ends came to 17 bases.

This clonotype was seen at least ten times. This chain joins TRBV20-1 and TRBJ2-1; 13 bases fit TRBD2. Per germline, CDR1 DFQATT and CDR2 SNEGSKA (reference sequence). With 6 bases clipped from V and 4 bases from J, the junction kept 6 bases outside the gene matches. There are 15 residues in the CDR3. The CDR3 spells CSANPGLAGYNEQFF. The DNA of the CDR3 is TGCAGTGCAAATCCGGGACTAGCGGGATACAATGAGCAGTTCTTC.

The chain carries TRBV25-1 and TRBJ2-3; D not certain. V lost 5 bases and J 2 bases, leaving 11 bases between the germline ends. The length of the CDR3 is 14 residues. Per germline, CDR1 MGHDK and CDR2 SYGVNS. The CDR3 reads CASSLPLITDTQYF. The CDR3 nucleotides read TGTGCCAGCAGTCTCCCCCTAATCACAGATACGCAGTATTTT.

In this sample, this clonotype turned up many times. The chain combines TRBV28 with TRBJ1-6, with D tentatively TRBD1 (6 bases). From germline, CDR1 is MDHEN and CDR2 SYDVKM. Trimming cost V 5 bases and J 10 bases, with 15 bases left between them. The CDR3 consists of 14 residues. The CDR3 DNA sequence: TGTGCCAGCAGTGGAGGGGGGGGGCGATCACCCCTCCACTTT. As protein: CASSGGGGRSPLHF.

Of note for this clonotype: It may be a read error: a sequence one base away is much more abundant. The V gene is TRBV20-1, the J gene TRBJ1-1, with 8 bases lining up with TRBD1. The CDR3 extends over 13 amino acids. After removal of 0 bases from V and 5 bases from J, the junction contained 2 bases not matched to a gene. In germline, CDR1 is DFQATT, CDR2 SNEGSKA (reference sequence). The CDR3 reads CSARDRGPTEAFF. DNA of the CDR3: TGCAGTGCTAGAGACAGGGGGCCTACTGAAGCTTTCTTT.